This T cell receptor (beta chain) comes out of a study of lymphopenia after photon versus proton radiotherapy. Overall study findings and caveats: Relative stability marked proton patients; photon patients lost diversity and naive cells.

Details on this clone: The antigen is undetermined.

Generated by immunoSEQ multiplex PCR, the TCRdb table keeps only in-frame clones and is missing some. The sample has more than 35,000 clones, around 85% seen once. Germline CDR1 ENHRY, CDR2 SYGVKD. The CDR3 spans 14 residues. The V gene end was trimmed by 2 bases and the J gene end by 6 bases; junction bases not matched to a gene: 2. The clonotype was recovered from a man between 50 and 59 years old with gastric cancer. The chain links TRBV10-3 to TRBJ2-3; 10 nucleotides align to TRBD2. Sequenced here: peripheral blood, sampled from a patient treated with photon-based radiotherapy. CDR3 DNA: TGTGCCATCAGTGAGATTAGCGGGAGGGATACGCAGTATTTT. Amino acids: CAISEISGRDTQYF.